The 9 T cell receptor beta chains below were found in one sample sequenced in a study of T cell responses to AZD1222 COVID-19 vaccine. Profiled with immunoSEQ multiplex PCR; TCRdb holds only in-frame clones, not every one. The table includes more than 95,000 clones, 88% detected once. The source material was peripheral blood, sampled on day 0 of AZD1222 vaccination. The receptor source for this set is an adult in good health.

J is TRBJ2-1 and V is TRBV19; D not resolved. The CDR3 spans 14 residues. V was pared by 5 bases and J by 6 bases, with 14 bases between. CDR1 and CDR2 (germline): LNHDA, SQIVND (reference sequence). Written as DNA, the CDR3 is TGTGCCAGTAGTGGGCACCGCTTGGGCAATGAGCAGTTCTTC. It codes for CASSGHRLGNEQFF.

The chain links TRBV27 to TRBJ2-1, with D uncertain. The V end lost 4 bases, the J end lost 8 bases, and 12 bases lay between the germline ends. The CDR3 is made up of 13 amino acids. Germline loops: CDR1 MNHEY, CDR2 SMNVEV (reference sequence). The chain's CDR3 is CASSSLIGDEQFF. The DNA for the CDR3 is TGTGCCAGCAGTTCGTTGATCGGCGATGAGCAGTTCTTC.

The chain has TRBV11-2 and TRBJ1-2; weak D call: TRBD1 (5 bases). V lost 3 bases, J lost 8 bases, and 13 bases lay in between. This CDR3 is 13 amino acids long. The germline V gene encodes CDR1 SGHAT and CDR2 FQNNGV. The CDR3 nucleotides are TGTGCCAGCAGCTTTGTCCAGGGCCCCGGCTACACCTTC. Its translation: CASSFVQGPGYTF.

This chain uses TRBV19 with TRBJ1-1, with 7 bases identical to TRBD1. The junction had 2 bases not matched to a gene; V was cut back by 3 bases and J by 1 base. The CDR3 contains 14 residues. From germline, CDR1 is LNHDA and CDR2 SQIVND (reference sequence). The CDR3, as DNA: TGTGCCAGTAGTATGGGACAGTCGAACACTGAAGCTTTCTTT. Its translation is CASSMGQSNTEAFF.

V usage is TRBV24-1 and J usage is TRBJ2-5, with TRBD2 matching over 11 bases. V lost 4 bases to trimming and J lost 9 bases; unmatched junction nucleotides: 12. The CDR3 sequence is 16 residues long. Germline values: CDR1 KGHDR, CDR2 SFDVKD. The CDR3 reads CATSESGTSGRGAQYF. In DNA, the CDR3 is TGTGCCACCAGTGAATCCGGGACTAGCGGACGGGGGGCCCAGTACTTC.

The V gene is TRBV19, the J gene TRBJ1-5; D is uncertain. This CDR3 spans 13 amino acids. Germline values: CDR1 LNHDA, CDR2 SQIVND (reference sequence). V lost 5 bases and J lost 3, with 8 bases in between. CDR3 residues: CASSPSFNQPQHF. The CDR3 nucleotides read TGTGCCAGTAGTCCCAGCTTCAATCAGCCCCAGCATTTT.

CDR3 DNA: TGTGCCAGCAGCCACCAGAACCTAGCGGAGAGCTCCTACAATGAGCAGTTCTTC. It codes for CASSHQNLAESSYNEQFF. V gene TRBV7-9 combines with J gene TRBJ2-1; TRBD2 aligns across 7 bases. The CDR3 spans 18 residues. V trimming: 5 bases; J trimming: 0 bases; junction bases outside the gene matches: 13. Germline CDR1 is SEHNR and CDR2 is FQNEAQ (reference sequence).

The sample holds one count of this clone. V gene TRBV5-5 combines with J gene TRBJ1-1; D remains ambiguous. CDR1 SGHKS and CDR2 YYEKEE come from the germline V gene (reference sequence). This CDR3 comprises 16 residues. Trimming left V 0 bases short and J 1 base short, with 13 bases between. The chain's CDR3 is CASSLGLGGSNTEAFF. Written as DNA, the CDR3 is TGTGCCAGCAGCTTGGGCCTGGGCGGATCGAACACTGAAGCTTTCTTT.

The chain employs TRBV7-9 and TRBJ2-7; no reliable D call. V dropped 5 bases and J dropped 2 bases, with 10 bases sitting between them. The germline CDR1 and CDR2 sequences are SEHNR and FQNEAQ (reference sequence). The length of the CDR3 is 13 residues. In DNA form, the CDR3 reads TGTGCCAGCAGCCCCATTGGAGCCTACGAGCAGTACTTC. Translated, it gives CASSPIGAYEQYF.